Listed below are T cell receptor beta chains from one sample, sequenced in a study of regulatory T cells in long-lasting Graves disease. TCRdb analysed the multiplex PCR reads with MiXCR anew, one entry per CDR3 protein. Found here are roughly 500,000 distinct CDR3 sequences, roughly 20% of them singletons; the top ten hold about 7.8%. Sequenced here: peripheral blood mononuclear cells (PBMCs), sampled when the disease was refractory, from a patient treated with antithyroid drugs. These receptors were obtained from a female donor with Graves disease. Both conserved end residues are part of each CDR3. The D gene is left open where the match is weak. Only some rows state a clone size, as once, few, many or a class for expanded clones.

v_gene,abundance,d_gene,len,j_gene,CDR3aa,CDR3nt
TRBV28,many,-,16,TRBJ1-4,CASSPFPGSANEKLFF,TGTGCCAGCAGCCCCTTCCCAGGGTCTGCTAATGAAAAACTGTTTTTT
TRBV19,few,TRBD2,15,TRBJ2-7,CASSHTGTSNYEQYF,TGTGCCAGTAGCCATACCGGGACTAGCAACTACGAGCAGTACTTC
TRBV12-3/TRBV12-4,many,-,14,TRBJ1-5,CASSLEAGDQPQHF,TGTGCCAGCAGTTTAGAGGCAGGGGATCAGCCCCAGCATTTT
TRBV7-9,-,-,15,TRBJ1-3,CASSLMGSSGNTIYF,TGTGCCAGCAGCTTAATGGGCAGTTCGGGAAACACCATATATTTT
TRBV12-3/TRBV12-4,many,TRBD1,16,TRBJ1-2,CASSFRGQGDAYGYTF,TGTGCCAGCAGTTTTCGAGGACAGGGAGACGCCTATGGCTACACCTTC
TRBV28,-,-,14,TRBJ2-7,CASSFPGGPYEQYF,TGTGCCAGCAGTTTTCCAGGGGGGCCCTACGAGCAGTACTTC
TRBV19,few,-,15,TRBJ1-5,CASRVNSYSNQPQHF,TGTGCCAGTAGAGTTAACAGTTATAGCAATCAGCCCCAGCATTTT
TRBV7-2,-,TRBD2,13,TRBJ2-7,CASSLPPAGVWYF,TGTGCCAGCAGCTTACCTCCAGCGGGAGTATGGTACTTC
TRBV11-2,few,-,17,TRBJ2-7,CASSLSLPDRFGNEQYF,TGTGCCAGCAGCTTAAGTCTCCCTGACAGGTTCGGAAACGAGCAGTACTTC
TRBV11-2,many,-,12,TRBJ2-1,CASNPGANEQFF,TGTGCCAGCAACCCGGGGGCCAATGAGCAGTTCTTC
TRBV28,many,-,13,TRBJ2-7,CASREIISYEQYF,TGTGCCAGCAGGGAGATAATATCCTACGAGCAGTACTTC
TRBV28,many,TRBD1,16,TRBJ1-4,CASRRDRVPTNEKLFF,TGTGCCAGCAGAAGGGACAGGGTGCCAACTAATGAAAAACTGTTTTTT
TRBV11-2,-,TRBD1,15,TRBJ2-7,CASSIGQGVFYEQYF,TGTGCCAGCAGCATCGGACAGGGGGTCTTCTACGAGCAGTACTTC
TRBV2,-,-,17,TRBJ2-2,CASMYLIGTVNTGELFF,TGTGCCAGCATGTATCTCATCGGGACGGTGAACACCGGGGAGCTGTTTTTT
TRBV12-3/TRBV12-4,many,TRBD2,17,TRBJ2-5,CASSLQASGRGSETQYF,TGTGCCAGCAGTCTCCAGGCTAGCGGGAGGGGCAGCGAGACCCAGTACTTC
TRBV28,many,TRBD1,15,TRBJ1-3,CASRPGGFSGNTIYF,TGTGCCAGCAGACCAGGGGGGTTTAGTGGAAACACCATATATTTT
TRBV28,many,-,11,TRBJ2-5,CASSFPGSTVF,TGTGCCAGCAGTTTTCCGGGGTCGACAGTCTTC
TRBV29-1,few,TRBD1,13,TRBJ2-2,CSVEGTGTGELFF,TGCAGCGTTGAGGGGACAGGCACCGGGGAGCTGTTTTTT
TRBV19,-,-,13,TRBJ2-2,CASSVEWAGELFF,TGTGCCAGCTCGGTGGAGTGGGCCGGGGAGCTGTTTTTT
TRBV28,many,TRBD1,15,TRBJ2-7,CASSSDRGGLYEQYF,TGTGCCAGCAGTTCTGACAGGGGCGGTCTCTACGAGCAGTACTTC
TRBV29-1,-,-,13,TRBJ2-7,CSVPRESSYEQYF,TGCAGCGTGCCTAGGGAGAGCTCCTACGAGCAGTACTTC
TRBV5-1,few,-,13,TRBJ2-7,CASSFGVVYEQYF,TGCGCCAGCAGCTTTGGCGTAGTCTACGAGCAGTACTTC
TRBV25-1,few,-,14,TRBJ2-7,CASSEENRDDEQYF,TGTGCCAGCAGTGAAGAGAACAGGGACGACGAGCAGTACTTC
TRBV12-3/TRBV12-4,few,TRBD2,17,TRBJ2-1,CASSSTGLAISYNEQFF,TGTGCCAGCAGTTCAACGGGACTAGCGATCTCCTACAATGAGCAGTTCTTC
TRBV3-1,many,-,15,TRBJ1-5,CASSRTFYSNQPQHF,TGTGCCAGCAGCAGGACATTTTATAGCAATCAGCCCCAGCATTTT
TRBV18,many,-,14,TRBJ1-2,CASSPSGLSYGYTF,TGTGCCAGCTCACCGTCGGGGCTATCCTATGGCTACACCTTC
TRBV30,many,-,12,TRBJ1-1,CAWRGEGTEAFF,TGTGCCTGGAGAGGGGAGGGCACTGAAGCTTTCTTT
TRBV28,many,-,16,TRBJ1-5,CASSYVQGSGNQPQHF,TGTGCCAGCAGCTATGTTCAGGGCAGTGGCAATCAGCCCCAGCATTTT
TRBV11-2,many,-,14,TRBJ1-4,CASSLLQGNEKLFF,TGTGCCAGCAGCTTACTACAGGGAAATGAAAAACTGTTTTTT
TRBV28,many,TRBD1,15,TRBJ1-2,CASSRTGEGRDGYTF,TGTGCCAGCAGTCGCACAGGGGAGGGTCGGGATGGCTACACCTTC
TRBV27,many,-,13,TRBJ1-2,CASSLTPRHGYTF,TGTGCCAGCAGTTTAACCCCGAGACATGGCTACACCTTC
TRBV5-1,-,-,14,TRBJ1-5,CASSLWGAGQPQHF,TGCGCCAGCAGCTTGTGGGGCGCGGGACAGCCCCAGCATTTT
TRBV29-1,few,TRBD2,14,TRBJ2-7,CSGAGTSGNYEQYF,TGCAGCGGGGCCGGGACTAGCGGAAACTACGAGCAGTACTTC
TRBV2,few,TRBD1,16,TRBJ2-2,CASKIRGQGVAGELFF,TGTGCCAGCAAAATTAGGGGACAGGGTGTCGCCGGGGAGCTGTTTTTT
TRBV7-8,-,TRBD1,13,TRBJ2-7,CASSVQGAGEQYF,TGTGCCAGCAGCGTCCAGGGGGCGGGCGAGCAGTACTTC
TRBV20-1,-,-,15,TRBJ2-4,CSARDPITGWVIQYF,TGCAGTGCTAGAGACCCTATTACAGGGTGGGTCATTCAGTACTTC
TRBV6-1,few,TRBD1,16,TRBJ2-7,CASSPTDQTGPYEQYF,TGTGCCAGCAGCCCGACCGATCAGACAGGGCCCTACGAGCAGTACTTC
TRBV28,many,-,14,TRBJ2-5,CASSPVAPWETQYF,TGTGCCAGCAGTCCGGTGGCGCCTTGGGAGACCCAGTACTTC
TRBV5-1,-,-,14,TRBJ1-4,CASSLWGSNEKLFF,TGCGCCAGCAGCTTGTGGGGTTCTAATGAAAAACTGTTTTTT
TRBV9,-,TRBD2,15,TRBJ2-7,CASSLIAGESYEQYF,TGTGCCAGCAGCCTTATAGCGGGAGAGTCGTACGAGCAGTACTTC
TRBV25-1,-,TRBD1,15,TRBJ2-4,CASSVTGAAKNIQYF,TGTGCCAGCAGCGTAACAGGGGCAGCCAAAAACATTCAGTACTTC
TRBV24-1,many,TRBD2,16,TRBJ2-5,CATSDPGLEASGTQYF,TGTGCCACCAGTGATCCGGGACTAGAAGCTTCAGGGACCCAGTACTTC
TRBV20-1,few,-,14,TRBJ2-7,CSGVGVVIDYEQYF,TGCAGTGGGGTGGGGGTCGTTATAGACTACGAGCAGTACTTC
TRBV7-2,many,-,14,TRBJ1-3,CASSSRDPGNTIYF,TGTGCCAGCAGCTCCCGGGACCCTGGAAACACCATATATTTT
TRBV6-1,many,TRBD2,16,TRBJ2-7,CASSTTGLAGGYEQYF,TGTGCCAGCAGCACCACGGGACTAGCGGGAGGTTACGAGCAGTACTTC